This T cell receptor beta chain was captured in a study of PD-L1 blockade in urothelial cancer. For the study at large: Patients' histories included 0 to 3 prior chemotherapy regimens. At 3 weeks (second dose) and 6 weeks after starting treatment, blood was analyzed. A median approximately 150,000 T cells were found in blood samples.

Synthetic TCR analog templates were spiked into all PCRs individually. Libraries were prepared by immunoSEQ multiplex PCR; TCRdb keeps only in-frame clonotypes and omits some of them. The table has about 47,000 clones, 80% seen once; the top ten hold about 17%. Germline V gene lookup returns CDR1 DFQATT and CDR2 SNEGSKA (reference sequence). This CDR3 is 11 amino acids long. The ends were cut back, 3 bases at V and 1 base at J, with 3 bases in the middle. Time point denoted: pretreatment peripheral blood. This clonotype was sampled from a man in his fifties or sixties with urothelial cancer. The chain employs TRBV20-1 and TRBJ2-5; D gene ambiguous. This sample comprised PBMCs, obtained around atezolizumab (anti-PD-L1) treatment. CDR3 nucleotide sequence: TGCAGTGCTAGTCTCCAAGAGACCCAGTACTTC. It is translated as CSASLQETQYF.